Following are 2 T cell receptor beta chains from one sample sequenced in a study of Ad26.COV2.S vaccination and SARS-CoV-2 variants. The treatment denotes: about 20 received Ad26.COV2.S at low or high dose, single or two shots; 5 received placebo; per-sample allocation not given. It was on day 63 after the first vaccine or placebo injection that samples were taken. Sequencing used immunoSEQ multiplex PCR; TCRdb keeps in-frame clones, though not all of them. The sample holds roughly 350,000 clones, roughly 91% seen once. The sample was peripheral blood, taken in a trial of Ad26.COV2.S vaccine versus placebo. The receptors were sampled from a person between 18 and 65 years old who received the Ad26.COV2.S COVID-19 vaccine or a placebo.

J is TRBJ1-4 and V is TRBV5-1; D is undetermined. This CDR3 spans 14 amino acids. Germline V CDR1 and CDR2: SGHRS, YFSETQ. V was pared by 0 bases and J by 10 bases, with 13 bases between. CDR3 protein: CASSLAGREGKLFF. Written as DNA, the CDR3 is TGCGCCAGCAGCTTGGCCGGGCGGGAAGGAAAACTGTTTTTT. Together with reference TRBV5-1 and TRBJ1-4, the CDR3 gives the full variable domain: KAGVTQTPRYLIKTRGQQVTLSCSPISGHRSVSWYQQTPGQGLQFLFEYFSETQRNKGNFPGRFSGRQFSNSRSEMNVSTLELGDSALYLCASSLAGREGKLFFGSGTQLSVL.

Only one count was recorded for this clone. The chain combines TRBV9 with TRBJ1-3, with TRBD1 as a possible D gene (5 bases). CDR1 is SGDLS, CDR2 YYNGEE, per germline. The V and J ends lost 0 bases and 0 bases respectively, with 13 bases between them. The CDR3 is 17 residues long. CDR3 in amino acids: CASSVGTSWGSGNTIYF. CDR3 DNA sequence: TGTGCCAGCAGCGTAGGGACATCCTGGGGCTCTGGAAACACCATATATTTT. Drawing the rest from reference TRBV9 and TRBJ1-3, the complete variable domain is DSGVTQTPKHLITATGQRVTLRCSPRSGDLSVYWYQQSLDQGLQFLIQYYNGEERAKGNILERFSAQQFPDLHSELNLSSLELGDSALYFCASSVGTSWGSGNTIYFGEGSWLTVV.